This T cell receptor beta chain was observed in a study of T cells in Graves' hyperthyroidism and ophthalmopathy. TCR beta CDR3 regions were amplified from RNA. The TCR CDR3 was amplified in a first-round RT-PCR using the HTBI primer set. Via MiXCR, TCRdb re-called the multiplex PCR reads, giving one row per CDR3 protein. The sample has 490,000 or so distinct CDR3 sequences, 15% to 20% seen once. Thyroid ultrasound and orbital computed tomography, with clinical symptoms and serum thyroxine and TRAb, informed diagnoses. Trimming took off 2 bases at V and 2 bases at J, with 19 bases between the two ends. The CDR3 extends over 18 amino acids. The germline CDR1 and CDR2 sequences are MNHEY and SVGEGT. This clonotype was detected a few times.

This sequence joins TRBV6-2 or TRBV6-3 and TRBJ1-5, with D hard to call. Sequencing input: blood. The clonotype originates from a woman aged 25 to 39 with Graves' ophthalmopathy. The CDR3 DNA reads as TGTGCCAGCAGTTACGCCTGGACGTCATGGGCGGGCAATCAGCCCCAGCATTTT. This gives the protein CASSYAWTSWAGNQPQHF.